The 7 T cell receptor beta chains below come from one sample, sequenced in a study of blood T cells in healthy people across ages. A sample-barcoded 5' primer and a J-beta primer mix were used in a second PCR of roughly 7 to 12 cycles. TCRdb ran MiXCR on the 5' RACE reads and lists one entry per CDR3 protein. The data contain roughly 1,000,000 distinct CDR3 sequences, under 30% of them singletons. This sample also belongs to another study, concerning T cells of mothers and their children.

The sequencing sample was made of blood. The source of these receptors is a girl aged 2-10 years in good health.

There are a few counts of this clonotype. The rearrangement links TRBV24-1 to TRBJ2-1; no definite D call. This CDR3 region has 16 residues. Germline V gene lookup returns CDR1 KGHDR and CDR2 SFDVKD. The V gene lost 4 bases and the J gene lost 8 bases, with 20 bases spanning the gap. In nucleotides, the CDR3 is TGTGCCACCAGTGACCCGGATTCGAAGAGCGTCGATGAGCAGTTCTTC. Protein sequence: CATSDPDSKSVDEQFF.

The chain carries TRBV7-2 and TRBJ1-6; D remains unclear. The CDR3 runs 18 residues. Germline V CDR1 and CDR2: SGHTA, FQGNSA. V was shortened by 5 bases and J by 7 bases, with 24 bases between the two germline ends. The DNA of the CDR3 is TGTGCCAGCAGCCATACAAGGAACTACAATCCGAGAAATTCACCCCTCCACTTT. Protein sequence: CASSHTRNYNPRNSPLHF.

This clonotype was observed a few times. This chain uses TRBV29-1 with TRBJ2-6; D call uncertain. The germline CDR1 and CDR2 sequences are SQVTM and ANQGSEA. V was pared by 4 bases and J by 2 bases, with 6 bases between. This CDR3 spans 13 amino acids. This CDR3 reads CSVVLTGANVLTF. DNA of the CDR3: TGCAGCGTTGTTCTCACTGGGGCCAACGTCCTGACTTTC. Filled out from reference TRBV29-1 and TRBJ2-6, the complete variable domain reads SAVISQKPSRDICQRGTSLTIQCQVDSQVTMMFWYRQQPGQSLTLIATANQGSEATYESGFVIDKFPISRPNLTFSTLTVSNMSPEDSSIYLCSVVLTGANVLTFGAGSRLTVL.

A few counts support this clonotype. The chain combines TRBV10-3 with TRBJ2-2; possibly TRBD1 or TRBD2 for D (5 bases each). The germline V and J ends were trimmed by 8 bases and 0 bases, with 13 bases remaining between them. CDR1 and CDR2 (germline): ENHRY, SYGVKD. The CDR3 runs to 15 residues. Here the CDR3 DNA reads TGTGCCATCGGGCTGAGGGGCGCGAACACCGGGGAGCTGTTTTTT. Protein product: CAIGLRGANTGELFF.

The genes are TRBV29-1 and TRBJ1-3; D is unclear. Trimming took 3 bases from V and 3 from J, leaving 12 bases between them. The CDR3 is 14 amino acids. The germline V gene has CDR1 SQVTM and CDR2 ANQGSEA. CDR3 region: CSVDTGSGGNTIYF. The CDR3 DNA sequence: TGCAGCGTTGATACCGGTTCCGGTGGAAACACCATATATTTT.

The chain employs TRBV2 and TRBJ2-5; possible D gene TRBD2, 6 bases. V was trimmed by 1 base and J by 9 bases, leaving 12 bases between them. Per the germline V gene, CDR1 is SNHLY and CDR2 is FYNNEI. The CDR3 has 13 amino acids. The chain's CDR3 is CASSEGGIAAQYF. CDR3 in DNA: TGTGCCAGCAGTGAAGGCGGGATTGCGGCCCAGTACTTC. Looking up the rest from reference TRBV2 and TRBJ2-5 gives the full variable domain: EPEVTQTPSHQVTQMGQEVILRCVPISNHLYFYWYRQILGQKVEFLVSFYNNEISEKSEIFDDQFSVERPDGSNFTLKIRSTKLEDSAMYFCASSEGGIAAQYFGPGTRLLVL.

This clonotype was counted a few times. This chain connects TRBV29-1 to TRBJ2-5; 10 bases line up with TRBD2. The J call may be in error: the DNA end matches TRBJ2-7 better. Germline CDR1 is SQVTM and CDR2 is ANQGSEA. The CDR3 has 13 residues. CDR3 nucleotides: TGCAGCGGTAAAACTAGCGGGAAGGACGAGCAGTACTTC. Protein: CSGKTSGKDEQYF.